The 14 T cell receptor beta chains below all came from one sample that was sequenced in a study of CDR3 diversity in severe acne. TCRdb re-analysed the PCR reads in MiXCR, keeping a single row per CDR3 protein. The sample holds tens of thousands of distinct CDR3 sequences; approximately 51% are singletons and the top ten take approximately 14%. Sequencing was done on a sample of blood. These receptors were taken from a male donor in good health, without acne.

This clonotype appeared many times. CDR3 bases: TGTGCCAGCAGCTCAGAAGCGGGAGGTTTTGAGACCCAGTACTTC. Translated: CASSSEAGGFETQYF. The chain has TRBV5-5 and TRBJ2-5; 9 bases align to TRBD2. Trimming removed 3 bases from V and 5 bases from J; junction bases left unmatched: 8. The CDR3 runs 15 residues. Germline CDR1 reads SGHKS; CDR2 reads YYEKEE (reference sequence). Supplemented by reference TRBV5-5 and TRBJ2-5, the full variable domain reads DAGVTQSPTHLIKTRGQQVTLRCSPISGHKSVSWYQQVLGQGPQFIFQYYEKEERGRGNFPDRFSARQFPNYSSELNVNALLLGDSALYLCASSSEAGGFETQYFGPGTRLLVL.

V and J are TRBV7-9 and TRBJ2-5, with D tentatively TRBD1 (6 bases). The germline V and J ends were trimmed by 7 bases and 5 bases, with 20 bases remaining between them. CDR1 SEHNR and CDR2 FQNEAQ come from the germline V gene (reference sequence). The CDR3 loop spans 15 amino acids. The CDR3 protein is CASTWGQSDRETQYF. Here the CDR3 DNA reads TGTGCCAGCACCTGGGGGCAGTCCGACCGCGAGACCCAGTACTTC.

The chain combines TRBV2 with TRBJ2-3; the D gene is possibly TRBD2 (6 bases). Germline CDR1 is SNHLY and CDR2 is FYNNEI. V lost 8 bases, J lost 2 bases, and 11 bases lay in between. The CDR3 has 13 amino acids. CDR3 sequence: CASPGDTTDTQYF. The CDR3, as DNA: TGTGCCAGCCCGGGGGATACCACAGATACGCAGTATTTT. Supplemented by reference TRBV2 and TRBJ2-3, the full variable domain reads EPEVTQTPSHQVTQMGQEVILRCVPISNHLYFYWYRQILGQKVEFLVSFYNNEISEKSEIFDDQFSVERPDGSNFTLKIRSTKLEDSAMYFCASPGDTTDTQYFGPGTRLTVL.

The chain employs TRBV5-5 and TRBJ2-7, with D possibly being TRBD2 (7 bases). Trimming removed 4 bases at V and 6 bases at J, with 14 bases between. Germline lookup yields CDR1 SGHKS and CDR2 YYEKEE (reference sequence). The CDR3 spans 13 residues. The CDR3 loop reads CASSQRGGAEQYF. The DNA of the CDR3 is TGTGCCAGCAGCCAAAGGGGGGGGGCCGAGCAGTACTTC.

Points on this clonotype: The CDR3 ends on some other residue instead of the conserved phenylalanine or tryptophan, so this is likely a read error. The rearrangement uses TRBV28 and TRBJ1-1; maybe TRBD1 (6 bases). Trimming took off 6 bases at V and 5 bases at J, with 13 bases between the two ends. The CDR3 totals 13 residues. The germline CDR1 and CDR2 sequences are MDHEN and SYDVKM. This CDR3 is CASSAGQGTEAFS. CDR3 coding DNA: TGTGCCAGCAGCGCGGGACAAGGGACTGAAGCTTTCTCT.

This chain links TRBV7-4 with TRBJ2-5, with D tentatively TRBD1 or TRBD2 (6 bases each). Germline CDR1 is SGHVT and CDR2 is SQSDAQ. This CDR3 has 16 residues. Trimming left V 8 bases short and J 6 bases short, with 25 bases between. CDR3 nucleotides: TGTGCCAGCCAACTCGGTGGGGGGCTCGGAAAACAGACCCAGTACTTC. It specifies CASQLGGGLGKQTQYF. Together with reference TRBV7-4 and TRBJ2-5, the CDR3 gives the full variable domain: GAGVSQSPRYKVAKRGRDVALRCDSISGHVTLYWYRQTLGQGSEVLTYSQSDAQRDKSGRPSGRFSAERPERSVSTLKIQRTEQGDSAVYLCASQLGGGLGKQTQYFGPGTRLLVL.

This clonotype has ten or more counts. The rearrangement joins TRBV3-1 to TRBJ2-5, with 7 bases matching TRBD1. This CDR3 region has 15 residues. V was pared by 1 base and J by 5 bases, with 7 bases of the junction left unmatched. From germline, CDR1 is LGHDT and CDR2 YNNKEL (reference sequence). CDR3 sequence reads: CASSQGRGGHETQYF. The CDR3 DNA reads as TGTGCCAGCAGCCAAGGAAGAGGGGGCCACGAGACCCAGTACTTC.

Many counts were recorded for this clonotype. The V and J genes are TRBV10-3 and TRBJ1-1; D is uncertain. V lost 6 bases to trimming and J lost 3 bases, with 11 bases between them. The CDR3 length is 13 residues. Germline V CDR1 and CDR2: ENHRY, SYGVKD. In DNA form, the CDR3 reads TGTGCCATCAGACGGGGTTTTGACACTGAAGCTTTCTTT. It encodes CAIRRGFDTEAFF.

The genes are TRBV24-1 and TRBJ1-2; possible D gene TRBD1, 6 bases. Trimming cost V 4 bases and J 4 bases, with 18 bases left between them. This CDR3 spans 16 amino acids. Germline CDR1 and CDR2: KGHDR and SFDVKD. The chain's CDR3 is CATSDHTGKVGYGYTF. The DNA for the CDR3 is TGTGCCACCAGTGACCACACAGGGAAAGTAGGCTATGGCTACACCTTC.

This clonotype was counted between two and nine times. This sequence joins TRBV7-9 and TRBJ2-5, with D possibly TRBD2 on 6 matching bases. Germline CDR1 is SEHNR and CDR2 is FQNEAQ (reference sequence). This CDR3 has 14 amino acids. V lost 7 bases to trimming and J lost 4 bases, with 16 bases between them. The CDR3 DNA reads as TGTGCCAGCACCCCGCCGGGAGCCAGAGAGACCCAGTACTTC. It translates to CASTPPGARETQYF.

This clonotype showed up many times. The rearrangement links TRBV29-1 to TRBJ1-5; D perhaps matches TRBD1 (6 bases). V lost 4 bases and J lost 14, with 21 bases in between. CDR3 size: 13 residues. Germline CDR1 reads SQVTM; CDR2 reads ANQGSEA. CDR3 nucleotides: TGCAGCGTTGTTTCCCCATTGACAGGTCAGGAGCATTTT. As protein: CSVVSPLTGQEHF.

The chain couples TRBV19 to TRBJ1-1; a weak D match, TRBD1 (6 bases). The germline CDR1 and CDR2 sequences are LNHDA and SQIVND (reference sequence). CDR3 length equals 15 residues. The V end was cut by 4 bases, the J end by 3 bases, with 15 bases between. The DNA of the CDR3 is TGTGCCAGTAGTACCCCCGGGGGGCGAGACACTGAAGCTTTCTTT. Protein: CASSTPGGRDTEAFF. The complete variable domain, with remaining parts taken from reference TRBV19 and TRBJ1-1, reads DGGITQSPKYLFRKEGQNVTLSCEQNLNHDAMYWYRQDPGQGLRLIYYSQIVNDFQKGDIAEGYSVSREKKESFPLTVTSAQKNPTAFYLCASSTPGGRDTEAFFGQGTRLTVV.

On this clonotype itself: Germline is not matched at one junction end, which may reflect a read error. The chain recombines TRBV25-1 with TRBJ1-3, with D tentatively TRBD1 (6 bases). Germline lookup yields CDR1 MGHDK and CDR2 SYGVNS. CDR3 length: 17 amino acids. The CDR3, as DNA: TGCGCCAGCAGCCGCGTGGGGGGCGCGATCTCTGGAAACACCATATATTTT. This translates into CASSRVGGAISGNTIYF.

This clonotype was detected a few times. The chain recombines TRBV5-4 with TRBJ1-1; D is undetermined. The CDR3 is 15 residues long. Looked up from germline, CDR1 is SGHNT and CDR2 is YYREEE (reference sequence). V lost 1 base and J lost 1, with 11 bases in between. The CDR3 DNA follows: TGTGCCAGCAGCTTGAAGGGCCTTACGAACACTGAAGCTTTCTTT. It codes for CASSLKGLTNTEAFF. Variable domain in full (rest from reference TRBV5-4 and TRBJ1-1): ETGVTQSPTHLIKTRGQQVTLRCSSQSGHNTVSWYQQALGQGPQFIFQYYREEENGRGNFPPRFSGLQFPNYSSELNVNALELDDSALYLCASSLKGLTNTEAFFGQGTRLTVV.